This T cell receptor beta chain was retrieved from a study of blood T cell repertoires in COVID-19. Study-level information: Sample material is recorded as cDNA or gDNA derived from T cells, B-cell-depleted T cells, or PBMCs.

The CDR3 has 12 amino acids. V lost 6 bases and J lost 2, with 8 bases in between. The germline CDR1 and CDR2 sequences are SQVTM and ANQGSEA. Per the original data handling: Amplification of reference gene primers was used by the study to estimate nucleated cell counts. The repertoire was sequenced with immunoSEQ multiplex PCR; TCRdb's copy has only in-frame clones and lacks some. That table gives V, J and clone size, and the DNA gave D and trimming. The sample lists around 250,000 clones, around nine tenths occurring once. The receptor was derived from a woman aged 40 to 50 who had recovered from COVID-19. Sequencing input: peripheral blood. This chain links TRBV29-1 with TRBJ1-5; D is unresolved. The CDR3 protein is CSVREGNQPQHF. DNA for the CDR3: TGCAGCGTGCGGGAGGGCAATCAGCCCCAGCATTTT.